The source of this TCR beta chain is a study of technical replicates of blood from a few donors. Sequencing used immunoSEQ multiplex PCR; TCRdb keeps in-frame clones, though not all of them. The sample lists more than 65,000 clones; roughly nine tenths were seen once. The CDR3 is 13 residues long. The germline gives CDR1 MNHEY, CDR2 SMNVEV (reference sequence). Trimming cost V 2 bases and J 7 bases, with 11 bases left between them. The material sequenced was T cells isolated from PBMCs. This TCR was sampled from a human donor in good health. The chain links TRBV27 to TRBJ1-2; TRBD1 is a possible D gene (5 bases). DNA for the CDR3: TGTGCCAGCAGTTTAATGGGGGGTGGTGGCTACACCTTC. Residues: CASSLMGGGGYTF.